One and the same sample provided the 17 T cell receptor beta chains below, sequenced in a study of T cell therapy after organ transplantation (dated by TCRdb to 2018 to 2020). To prepare the library, the immunoSEQ multiplex PCR assay was applied. TCRdb obtained this table from immuneACCESS and retained in-frame rearrangements with V and J assigned. These tables miss some clones; where compared with another copy, unresolved V genes account for less than half of the shortfall, and the remainder is unexplained. Across this sample there are over 2,000 clones, with roughly 89% seen only once. Of the sample, under 20% is held by the ten largest clones. The sample's time point label, decoded: before start of T cell therapy. Which antigens these TCRs recognize remains unknown. The specimen was CD8+ T cells from blood, collected before autologous CMV-specific T cell therapy. All receptors derive from a human patient who had received a solid organ transplant and had CMV disease.

This clone has a single count. The chain couples TRBV28 to TRBJ2-1; D gene ambiguous. The CDR3 covers 11 residues. The V gene's germline CDR1 is MDHEN and CDR2 SYDVKM. V was shortened by 4 bases and J by 6 bases, with 4 bases between the two germline ends. The CDR3 here is CASSSLNEQFF. CDR3 in DNA: TGTGCCAGCAGTTCCCTCAATGAGCAGTTCTTC.

The chain has TRBV10-3 and TRBJ1-2, with a weak D call TRBD1 (5 bases). The germline CDR1 and CDR2 sequences are ENHRY and SYGVKD. Trimming stripped 2 bases from V and 2 bases from J, with 6 bases between. This CDR3 has 13 amino acids. CDR3 amino acids: CAISERDNYGYTF. CDR3 nucleotide sequence: TGTGCCATCAGTGAGCGGGACAACTATGGCTACACCTTC.

The genes are TRBV9 and TRBJ2-7, with 10 bases fitting TRBD1. V shed 3 bases and J 2 bases; nucleotides not matched to a gene: 5. The germline V gene encodes CDR1 SGDLS and CDR2 YYNGEE. The length of the CDR3 is 15 residues. CDR3 nucleotides: TGTGCCAGCAGCGCAGGACAGGGGGAACCCTACGAGCAGTACTTC. It encodes CASSAGQGEPYEQYF.

This sequence joins TRBV19 and TRBJ2-1; D gene unclear. Germline CDR1 reads LNHDA; CDR2 reads SQIVND (reference sequence). V dropped 3 bases and J dropped 2 bases, with 14 bases sitting between them. The CDR3 spans 16 residues. The CDR3 bases are TGTGCCAGTAGTATGGTGAAGGGAACCCCCTACAATGAGCAGTTCTTC. It translates to CASSMVKGTPYNEQFF.

Only one count was recorded for this clone. The CDR3 DNA reads as TGTGCCAGCAGCCCGGACGGAGAAATGAACACTGAAGCTTTCTTT. Translated, it gives CASSPDGEMNTEAFF. The chain joins TRBV11-3 to TRBJ1-1; no firm D call. Germline CDR1 SGHNT, CDR2 YENEEA. CDR3 length equals 15 residues. V shed 5 bases and J shed 0 bases, with 13 bases lying between them.

The chain is built from TRBV11-1 and TRBJ2-7; no clear D. This CDR3 is built from 11 residues. V was shortened by 3 bases and J by 5 bases, with 5 bases between the two germline ends. Germline loops: CDR1 SGHAT, CDR2 FQDESV (reference sequence). CDR3 nucleotides: TGTGCCAGCAGCTTTAATCACGAGCAGTACTTC. It yields the protein CASSFNHEQYF.

The V gene is TRBV9, the J gene TRBJ2-7; 11 bases agree with TRBD2. Germline CDR1 reads SGDLS; CDR2 reads YYNGEE. There are 16 residues in the CDR3. V shed 0 bases, J shed 3 bases, and the junction held 5 bases outside the gene matches. This CDR3 is CASSVDQTSGIYEQYF. DNA for the CDR3: TGTGCCAGCAGCGTAGACCAGACTAGCGGGATCTACGAGCAGTACTTC. Looking up the rest from reference TRBV9 and TRBJ2-7 gives the full variable domain: DSGVTQTPKHLITATGQRVTLRCSPRSGDLSVYWYQQSLDQGLQFLIQYYNGEERAKGNILERFSAQQFPDLHSELNLSSLELGDSALYFCASSVDQTSGIYEQYFGPGTRLTVT.

The chain employs TRBV4-1 and TRBJ2-1; D remains ambiguous. Between the trimmed V and J ends, which lost 0 bases and 4 bases, there was a span of 1 base. Looked up from germline, CDR1 is MGHRA and CDR2 is YSYEKL. This CDR3 contains 12 residues. Here the CDR3 DNA reads TGCGCCAGCAGCCAAGATTACAATGAGCAGTTCTTC. Translated: CASSQDYNEQFF.

This sequence joins TRBV7-2 and TRBJ2-3; TRBD2 is a possible D gene (6 bases). Germline V gives CDR1 SGHTA, CDR2 FQGNSA. Trimming removed 1 base at V and 4 bases at J, with 9 bases between. This CDR3 has 14 amino acids. In DNA form, the CDR3 reads TGTGCCAGCAGCTTAGTTCCGGGAGCAGATACGCAGTATTTT. Residues: CASSLVPGADTQYF.

The V call is TRBV28, the J call TRBJ2-1; 9 nucleotides line up with TRBD2. Germline V gives CDR1 MDHEN, CDR2 SYDVKM. V was pared by 10 bases and J by 9 bases, with 7 bases of the junction left unmatched. The CDR3 runs to 12 residues. The CDR3 DNA is TGTGCCACCTCTGGGACTAGCCGTGAGCAGTTCTTC. Its translation: CATSGTSREQFF.

V usage is TRBV19 and J usage is TRBJ2-7, with 8 bases that match TRBD2. V lost 7 bases to trimming and J lost 1 base; unmatched junction nucleotides: 3. CDR3 length equals 13 residues. Germline CDR1 is LNHDA and CDR2 is SQIVND (reference sequence). CDR3 bases: TGTGCCAGTAACGGGGGGGAGTCCTACGAGCAGTACTTC. The encoded protein is CASNGGESYEQYF.

The chain is built from TRBV9 and TRBJ2-7; possible D gene TRBD1, 5 bases. This CDR3 is 13 amino acids long. Germline V gene data show CDR1 as SGDLS and CDR2 as YYNGEE. V lost 3 bases to trimming and J lost 1 base, with 8 bases between them. CDR3 residues: CASSEGQSYEQYF. The CDR3 DNA is TGTGCCAGCAGCGAAGGACAATCCTACGAGCAGTACTTC.

The J gene is TRBJ1-6, the V gene TRBV5-6; D ambiguous. The length of the CDR3 is 14 residues. Germline V gene lookup returns CDR1 SGHDT and CDR2 YYEEEE. The ends were cut back, 0 bases at V and 3 bases at J, with 4 bases in the middle. The CDR3 DNA follows: TGTGCCAGCAGCTTGGGTAACTATAATTCACCCCTCCACTTT. Amino acids: CASSLGNYNSPLHF.

This clone was seen once. The genes are TRBV20-1 and TRBJ1-6; D is perhaps TRBD1 (6 bases). The germline V gene encodes CDR1 DFQATT and CDR2 SNEGSKA (reference sequence). This CDR3 is built from 11 residues. Trimming cost V 6 bases and J 12 bases, with 12 bases left between them. In nucleotides, the CDR3 is TGCAGTGCGGGGGCCTTTTTACCCCTCCACTTT. Amino acids: CSAGAFLPLHF.

For this clone: Compared with germline, one end of the junction differs, possibly owing to a read error. The chain recombines TRBV7-7 with TRBJ2-5; D is possibly TRBD2 (6 bases). CDR3 length: 15 residues. Germline CDR1 reads SSHAT; CDR2 reads FNYEAQ (reference sequence). The CDR3: CASSFGANGGETQYF. In DNA form, the CDR3 reads TGTGCTAGCAGCTTTGGGGCAAACGGAGGGGAGACCCAGTACTTC.

The chain joins TRBV19 to TRBJ2-1; 13 positions agree with TRBD2. The CDR3 covers 15 residues. Trimming cost V 3 bases and J 6 bases; bases outside gene matches: 2. Germline CDR1 reads LNHDA; CDR2 reads SQIVND (reference sequence). CDR3 region: CASSMGLAGPNEQFF. The DNA for the CDR3 is TGTGCCAGTAGTATGGGACTAGCGGGGCCCAATGAGCAGTTCTTC.

The CDR3 nucleotides read TGCGCCAGCAGCTCATACCTTAGGACTAGCGGGGGTCATGAGCAGTTCTTC. It is translated as CASSSYLRTSGGHEQFF. The chain has TRBV4-3 and TRBJ2-1, with TRBD2 matching 13 bases. Germline CDR1 is LGHNA and CDR2 is YSLEER. CDR3 length: 17 residues. V trimming: 5 bases; J trimming: 8 bases; junction bases outside the gene matches: 12.